This passage covers 5 T cell receptor beta chains from one sample sequenced in a study of glioma-infiltrating T cells. Using RNA template, CDR3s of TCR alpha and beta were amplified with iRepertoire arm-PCR. Using its own MiXCR run on the multiplex PCR reads, TCRdb lists one record per CDR3 protein. This sample carries 400,000 or so distinct CDR3 sequences, 35% to 45% of them seen once, and the ten largest clones take about 12%. Sample: glioma tissue, nonneoplastic brain tissue, or PBMCs (not recorded which). The receptors were gathered from a human donor with low-grade glioma or glioblastoma, undergoing nonglioma brain surgery, or in good health (not recorded which).

V and J are TRBV20-1 and TRBJ2-2, with D perhaps matching TRBD2 (6 bases). The CDR3 runs 11 residues. Germline CDR1 DFQATT, CDR2 SNEGSKA (reference sequence). CDR3 nucleotides: TGCAGCGTGGTCGGGGGCGGGGAGCTGTTTTTT. It is translated as CSVVGGGELFF.

The chain carries TRBV28 and TRBJ2-1, with 10 positions matching TRBD2. There are 14 residues in the CDR3. V lost 5 bases, J lost 6 bases, and 4 bases stayed unmatched. Per the germline V gene, CDR1 is MDHEN and CDR2 is SYDVKM. CDR3 region: CASSPLAGANEQFF. CDR3 DNA sequence: TGTGCCAGCAGTCCTCTAGCGGGAGCCAATGAGCAGTTCTTC.

Remarks on this clonotype: The CDR3 ends on some other residue instead of the conserved phenylalanine or tryptophan, so this is likely a read error. The CDR3, as DNA: TGTGCCAGCGGCACGGCAGGAGGCTTGACTGAAGCTTTCCTT. It translates to CASGTAGGLTEAFL. This chain links TRBV28 with TRBJ1-1, with D unclear. CDR3 length: 14 residues. CDR1 and CDR2 (germline): MDHEN, SYDVKM. V was clipped by 8 bases and J by 5 bases, with 18 bases between them.

This clonotype was seen a few times. The V call is TRBV4-2, the J call TRBJ1-2; 7 bases line up with TRBD1. This CDR3 spans 14 amino acids. The junction had 4 bases not matched to a gene; V was cut back by 2 bases and J by 4 bases. Looked up from germline, CDR1 is LGHNA and CDR2 is YNFKEQ. CDR3 DNA sequence: TGTGCCAGCAGCCAACTGACAGGGTTCTATGGCTACACCTTC. Its translation is CASSQLTGFYGYTF.

The V call is TRBV20-1, the J call TRBJ2-7; TRBD2 is a possible D gene (6 bases). This CDR3 spans 14 amino acids. Germline assignment: CDR1 DFQATT and CDR2 SNEGSKA (reference sequence). This CDR3 reads CSVVVRESLYEQYF. The CDR3 DNA follows: TGCAGCGTTGTGGTCCGGGAGAGCTTATACGAGCAGTACTTC.